The 31 T cell receptor beta chains listed next were all sequenced from one sample in a study of T cell responses to AZD1222 COVID-19 vaccine (dated by TCRdb to the early 2020s). The library came from the immunoSEQ multiplex PCR assay. Not all clones reach the TCRdb copy of this immuneACCESS table, which keeps in-frame sequences only. Checked studies attribute under half of the gap to unresolved V genes and leave the rest unexplained. The sample table records some 110,000 clones; roughly 87% of these occur just once. The biggest ten clones account for approximately 8% of the sample. The sample's time point label, decoded: about 28 days (+/-7) after the second vaccine dose. Sequenced here: peripheral blood, sampled 28 days after the second AZD1222 dose. These receptors all stem from an adult who received the AZD1222 COVID-19 vaccine.

The chain couples TRBV19 to TRBJ2-3; TRBD2 aligns across 7 bases. The trim removed 7 bases at V and 0 bases at J, leaving 16 bases unmatched. Germline V gene sequence: CDR1 LNHDA, CDR2 SQIVND (reference sequence). The CDR3 sequence is 18 residues long. The CDR3 DNA reads as TGTGCCAGTAAGGGGTTTACCCGTGCTAGCGGAAGCACAGATACGCAGTATTTT. This sequence encodes CASKGFTRASGSTDTQYF.

This chain uses TRBV5-4 with TRBJ1-2; D is possibly TRBD1 (5 bases). The CDR3 is made up of 14 amino acids. Trimming shortened V by 5 bases and J by 3 bases, and 14 bases separated the two germline ends. CDR1 and CDR2 from the germline V gene are SGHNT and YYREEE (reference sequence). The CDR3 nucleotides are TGTGCCAGCAGTAACCTAGACAGCCACTATGGCTACACCTTC. It codes for CASSNLDSHYGYTF.

The chain has TRBV14 and TRBJ1-1; D is undetermined. CDR1 and CDR2 (germline): SGHDN, FVKESK. This CDR3 comprises 16 residues. V was clipped by 1 base and J by 3 bases, with 15 bases between them. The CDR3 region is CASSQVLSWEDTEAFF. The CDR3 DNA follows: TGTGCCAGCAGCCAAGTTTTGAGTTGGGAGGACACTGAAGCTTTCTTT.

The V gene is TRBV7-2, the J gene TRBJ2-7; weak D call: TRBD2 (6 bases). V lost 4 bases and J lost 4, with 17 bases in between. The CDR3 loop spans 15 amino acids. Germline assignment: CDR1 SGHTA and CDR2 FQGNSA. The CDR3 is CASSSLPGVKYEQYF. The CDR3 bases are TGTGCCAGCAGCTCGTTACCGGGGGTTAAATACGAGCAGTACTTC. Full variable domain (remainder filled in from reference TRBV7-2 and TRBJ2-7): GAGVSQSPSNKVTEKGKDVELRCDPISGHTALYWYRQSLGQGLEFLIYFQGNSAPDKSGLPSDRFSAERTGGSVSTLTIQRTQQEDSAVYLCASSSLPGVKYEQYFGPGTRLTVT.

The chain is built from TRBV5-1 and TRBJ2-5, with 9 bases aligning to TRBD1. CDR3 length: 17 amino acids. Trimming removed 0 bases from V and 1 base from J; junction bases left unmatched: 7. Germline assignment: CDR1 SGHRS and CDR2 YFSETQ. CDR3 region: CASSLATGGIFQETQYF. The CDR3 DNA sequence: TGCGCCAGCAGCTTGGCAACAGGGGGCATTTTCCAAGAGACCCAGTACTTC.

The chain links TRBV6-5 to TRBJ2-7, with D hard to call. Deletions cut 8 bases from V and 4 bases from J, with 18 bases between. The CDR3 is 14 residues long. In germline, CDR1 is MNHEY, CDR2 SVGAGI. CDR3 in DNA: TGTGCCAGCCAAACCAGAGGCCTGCCGTACGAGCAGTACTTC. Residues: CASQTRGLPYEQYF.

V gene TRBV12-3 or TRBV12-4 combines with J gene TRBJ1-1, with 7 bases matching TRBD1. The V gene end was trimmed by 7 bases and the J gene end by 11 bases; junction bases not matched to a gene: 7. This CDR3 has 11 amino acids. The CDR3 nucleotides read TGTGCCAGCACCTTGGGACAGAAGGCTTTCTTT. Translation: CASTLGQKAFF.

The chain is built from TRBV7-8 and TRBJ1-6, with D unresolved. Germline values: CDR1 SGHVS, CDR2 FQNEAQ. V shed 0 bases and J shed 7 bases, with 10 bases lying between them. The CDR3 length is 15 residues. CDR3 loop: CASSLAPSQNSPLHF. CDR3 DNA sequence: TGTGCCAGCAGCTTAGCGCCCAGTCAAAATTCACCCCTCCACTTT.

The chain recombines TRBV7-3 with TRBJ2-6; the D call may be TRBD1 or TRBD2 (5 bases each). Trimming shortened V by 5 bases and J by 4 bases, and 18 bases separated the two germline ends. Germline assignment: CDR1 SGHTA and CDR2 FQGTGA. The CDR3 sequence is 17 residues long. CDR3 region: CASSPNRLGDGANVLTF. The DNA for the CDR3 is TGTGCCAGCAGCCCGAATCGGTTGGGGGACGGGGCCAACGTCCTGACTTTC.

This chain uses TRBV7-8 with TRBJ1-5, with a possible D match to TRBD1 (6 bases). The V end lost 1 base, the J end lost 4 bases, and 14 bases lay between the germline ends. This CDR3 is 16 amino acids long. Per germline, CDR1 SGHVS and CDR2 FQNEAQ. The CDR3 nucleotides are TGTGCCAGCAGCTTAGGACGCAGGGGCGGGAATCAGCCCCAGCATTTT. Translating it yields CASSLGRRGGNQPQHF.

The chain uses TRBV19 and TRBJ2-3; possible D gene TRBD2, 8 bases. This CDR3 has 16 amino acids. CDR1 LNHDA and CDR2 SQIVND come from the germline V gene (reference sequence). The V and J ends lost 3 bases and 0 bases respectively, with 13 bases between them. CDR3 region: CASSISGTASTDTQYF. In DNA, the CDR3 is TGTGCCAGTAGTATTAGCGGGACAGCTAGCACAGATACGCAGTATTTT.

This rearrangement joins TRBV7-3 to TRBJ1-1, with 7 bases identical to TRBD1. The CDR3 spans 15 residues. Germline loops: CDR1 SGHTA, CDR2 FQGTGA. The J segment lost 4 bases and the V segment lost 2 bases, leaving 7 bases of the junction unmatched. In DNA, the CDR3 is TGTGCCAGCAGCTTACAGGGGGTAGTCGGCACTGAAGCTTTCTTT. Protein: CASSLQGVVGTEAFF.

V gene TRBV5-1 combines with J gene TRBJ2-3; D gene ambiguous. This CDR3 contains 11 residues. Germline CDR1 reads SGHRS; CDR2 reads YFSETQ. V was pared by 0 bases and J by 5 bases, with 1 base between. The CDR3 sequence is CASSLEDTQYF. DNA for the CDR3: TGCGCCAGCAGCTTGGAAGATACGCAGTATTTT. Full variable domain (remainder filled in from reference TRBV5-1 and TRBJ2-3): KAGVTQTPRYLIKTRGQQVTLSCSPISGHRSVSWYQQTPGQGLQFLFEYFSETQRNKGNFPGRFSGRQFSNSRSEMNVSTLELGDSALYLCASSLEDTQYFGPGTRLTVL.

J is TRBJ2-3 and V is TRBV6-8; TRBD1 is a possible D gene (5 bases). Deletions cut 7 bases from V and 2 bases from J, with 16 bases between. Germline CDR1 is MNHGY and CDR2 is SAAAGT. This CDR3 is built from 15 residues. CDR3 in DNA: TGTGCCAGCATCCCGCCCAGGGATAACACAGATACGCAGTATTTT. Encoded protein: CASIPPRDNTDTQYF.

V gene TRBV9 combines with J gene TRBJ1-1, with unresolved D. The V and J ends lost 3 bases and 0 bases respectively, with 6 bases between them. Germline V lookup: CDR1 SGDLS, CDR2 YYNGEE. CDR3 length equals 13 residues. CDR3 sequence (DNA): TGTGCCAGCAGCGCCTTAATGAACACTGAAGCTTTCTTT. This codes for CASSALMNTEAFF.

The genes are TRBV3-1 (or the pseudogene TRBV3-2) and TRBJ1-5, with 9 bases that match TRBD1. Germline V lookup: CDR1 LGHDT, CDR2 YNNKEL (reference sequence). CDR3 length equals 15 residues. V lost 0 bases and J lost 4; bases outside the gene matches: 1. The chain's CDR3 is CASSQEGTGNQPQHF. Here the CDR3 DNA reads TGTGCCAGCAGCCAAGAAGGGACAGGGAATCAGCCCCAGCATTTT.

This rearrangement joins TRBV27 to TRBJ1-5; D remains ambiguous. Trimming left V 1 base short and J 5 bases short, with 12 bases between. This CDR3 has 15 amino acids. The germline CDR1 and CDR2 sequences are MNHEY and SMNVEV (reference sequence). The CDR3 nucleotides read TGTGCCAGCAGTTTATTTGCGGGATGGTATCAGCCCCAGCATTTT. Amino acids: CASSLFAGWYQPQHF.

The V gene is TRBV7-9, the J gene TRBJ1-3; tentatively, D is TRBD1 (5 bases). The CDR3 is 16 residues long. V lost 4 bases and J 0 bases, leaving 13 bases between the germline ends. The germline gives CDR1 SEHNR, CDR2 FQNEAQ (reference sequence). The CDR3, as DNA: TGTGCCAGCAGCTCCCCGGGACGGAGCTCTGGAAACACCATATATTTT. As protein: CASSSPGRSSGNTIYF.

This chain links TRBV11-2 with TRBJ2-5; 9 nucleotides align to TRBD2. V lost 5 bases to trimming and J lost 4 bases; unmatched junction nucleotides: 5. From germline, CDR1 is SGHAT and CDR2 FQNNGV. The CDR3 runs to 14 residues. CDR3 nucleotides: TGTGCCAGCAGCCCAAGACTAGCGGTAGAGACCCAGTACTTC. It is translated as CASSPRLAVETQYF. Full variable domain (rest looked up from reference TRBV11-2 and TRBJ2-5): EAGVAQSPRYKIIEKRQSVAFWCNPISGHATLYWYQQILGQGPKLLIQFQNNGVVDDSQLPKDRFSAERLKGVDSTLKIQPAKLEDSAVYLCASSPRLAVETQYFGPGTRLLVL.

The chain has TRBV5-1 and TRBJ2-1; 12 positions match TRBD2. With 0 bases clipped from V and 7 bases from J, the junction kept 8 bases outside the gene matches. Germline V lookup: CDR1 SGHRS, CDR2 YFSETQ. The CDR3 extends over 17 amino acids. CDR3 coding DNA: TGCGCCAGCAGCTTGGTTCCCCTAGCGGGGGGGGTTAATGAGCAGTTCTTC. Translated, it gives CASSLVPLAGGVNEQFF.

The chain couples TRBV7-2 to TRBJ2-7, with TRBD1 matching 11 bases. CDR3 length: 16 residues. Germline trimming cut 0 bases from V and 1 base from J; bases unmatched to any gene: 2. Germline V gene sequence: CDR1 SGHTA, CDR2 FQGNSA. The chain's CDR3 is CASSLAGTGGSYEQYF. The CDR3 DNA is TGTGCCAGCAGCTTAGCCGGGACAGGGGGTTCCTACGAGCAGTACTTC.

This chain uses TRBV7-8 with TRBJ1-1; D is ambiguous. The CDR3 spans 13 residues. V lost 4 bases to trimming and J lost 4 bases, with 10 bases between them. Germline V lookup: CDR1 SGHVS, CDR2 FQNEAQ. In DNA, the CDR3 is TGTGCCAGCAGCTCGCAGTGGAGCACTGAAGCTTTCTTT. The encoded protein is CASSSQWSTEAFF.

With respect to this clone: The junction shows a germline mismatch at one end, possibly a read error. This rearrangement joins TRBV7-7 to TRBJ2-5, with 14 bases fitting TRBD2. CDR3 length: 18 amino acids. Germline CDR1 and CDR2: SSHAT and FNYEAQ (reference sequence). As DNA, the CDR3 is TGTGCTAGCAGCGTGACTAGCGGGGGGGCCACTGGAAGTGGGACCCAGTACTTC. It encodes CASSVTSGGATGSGTQYF.

This sequence joins TRBV2 and TRBJ1-4; a possible D gene is TRBD1 (6 bases). CDR3 length: 15 amino acids. Germline loops: CDR1 SNHLY, CDR2 FYNNEI. V lost 6 bases and J lost 8, with 19 bases in between. This CDR3 is CASSTTGQSEEKLFF. The DNA of the CDR3 is TGTGCCAGCAGCACTACGGGACAATCAGAAGAAAAACTGTTTTTT.

The chain uses TRBV7-3 and TRBJ1-2, with 8 positions matching TRBD1. CDR1 is SGHTA, CDR2 FQGTGA, per germline. The CDR3 sequence is 14 residues long. With 5 bases clipped from V and 8 bases from J, the junction kept 10 bases outside the gene matches. The CDR3 DNA reads as TGTGCCAGCAGCCCTCAGGGGGCAGGGGAAGGCTACACCTTC. Its translation is CASSPQGAGEGYTF.

The rearrangement uses TRBV2 and TRBJ1-5; TRBD1 agrees at 9 bases. The V gene's germline CDR1 is SNHLY and CDR2 FYNNEI. Trimming at V came to 0 bases and at J to 5 bases, leaving 2 bases not matched to a gene. The CDR3 consists of 15 residues. CDR3 in DNA: TGTGCCAGCAGTGAAGCGACAGGGGGACATCAGCCCCAGCATTTT. Its translation: CASSEATGGHQPQHF. Looking up the rest from reference TRBV2 and TRBJ1-5 gives the full variable domain: EPEVTQTPSHQVTQMGQEVILRCVPISNHLYFYWYRQILGQKVEFLVSFYNNEISEKSEIFDDQFSVERPDGSNFTLKIRSTKLEDSAMYFCASSEATGGHQPQHFGDGTRLSIL.

The chain joins TRBV7-2 to TRBJ1-1; TRBD1 agrees at 7 bases. There are 15 residues in the CDR3. V trimming: 5 bases; J trimming: 1 base; junction bases outside the gene matches: 7. CDR1 and CDR2 (germline): SGHTA, FQGNSA. CDR3 loop: CASSAGDRKNTEAFF. For the CDR3, the DNA is TGTGCCAGCAGCGCGGGGGACAGAAAGAACACTGAAGCTTTCTTT.

This clone was counted only a few times. This chain uses TRBV25-1 with TRBJ2-3; weak D call: TRBD1 (5 bases). V lost 6 bases to trimming and J lost 2 bases, with 18 bases between them. The CDR3 consists of 16 residues. Germline loops: CDR1 MGHDK, CDR2 SYGVNS. This chain's CDR3 is CASRQEPSTTTDTQYF. Here the CDR3 DNA reads TGTGCCAGCAGACAGGAGCCCAGTACAACCACAGATACGCAGTATTTT. The entire variable domain, with the rest obtained from reference TRBV25-1 and TRBJ2-3, is as follows: EADIYQTPRYLVIGTGKKITLECSQTMGHDKMYWYQQDPGMELHLIHYSYGVNSTEKGDLSSESTVSRIRTEHFPLTLESARPSHTSQYLCASRQEPSTTTDTQYFGPGTRLTVL.

This clone turned up a few times. The rearrangement joins TRBV5-5 to TRBJ1-5; 10 bases agree with TRBD1. Germline V gives CDR1 SGHKS, CDR2 YYEKEE (reference sequence). J lost 0 bases, V lost 3 bases, and 12 bases had no gene match. The CDR3 runs to 19 residues. This chain's CDR3 is CASSSSGTGALDSNQPQHF. DNA for the CDR3: TGTGCCAGCAGCTCCTCCGGGACAGGGGCCCTCGATAGCAATCAGCCCCAGCATTTT.

The chain links TRBV10-3 to TRBJ1-3; D gene unclear. The CDR3 loop spans 15 amino acids. V lost 4 bases and J lost 1, with 11 bases in between. Germline V CDR1 and CDR2: ENHRY, SYGVKD. This CDR3 is CAISGAGDSGNTIYF. The CDR3 DNA is TGTGCCATCAGTGGGGCTGGAGATTCTGGAAACACCATATATTTT.

V gene TRBV2 combines with J gene TRBJ2-1; TRBD2 matches at 9 bases. The CDR3 is 14 amino acids. CDR1 SNHLY and CDR2 FYNNEI come from the germline V gene. Trimming took 6 bases from V and 9 from J; bases not matched to a gene: 9. The CDR3 here is CASRGTSSSPEQFF. DNA for the CDR3: TGTGCCAGCAGGGGGACTAGCAGCTCCCCTGAGCAGTTCTTC.